A selection of T cell receptor beta chains follows, all from one sample in a study of T cell repertoires in cytomegalovirus infection. TCRdb re-called the reads through MiXCR, storing one row per CDR3 protein. The sample lists approximately 700,000 distinct CDR3 sequences, less than 40% occurring once. Sample: PBMCs. The receptors were sampled from a human donor in good health (CMV status not recorded). Some clones in this sample may be carry-over from other donors' samples. The CDR3 runs from the conserved cysteine through the conserved F or W. A D gene is named only where the DNA matches it firmly. Clone sizes are given selectively: once, few, many, or a class where the clone is expanded.

CASSLRRQIVTEQFF,TGTGCCAGCAGCTTAAGGAGACAAATAGTAACTGAGCAGTTCTTC,TRBV7-9,-,TRBJ2-1,-
CASRQGGEGTEAFF,TGTGCCAGCAGACAAGGGGGGGAAGGCACTGAAGCTTTCTTT,TRBV12-3/TRBV12-4,-,TRBJ1-1,once
CASTSTAAGDTQYF,TGTGCCAGCACTTCGACAGCGGCGGGAGATACGCAGTATTTT,TRBV5-4,-,TRBJ2-3,few
CASSSSGVGNQPQHF,TGTGCCAGCAGTTCATCGGGGGTCGGCAATCAGCCCCAGCATTTT,TRBV28,-,TRBJ1-5,-
CASSLNGQGLGETQYF,TGTGCCAGCAGCTTAAATGGACAGGGTCTTGGAGAGACCCAGTACTTC,TRBV11-2,TRBD1,TRBJ2-5,-
CASSSVEVAGGSYEQYF,TGTGCCAGCAGCTCCGTAGAGGTAGCGGGGGGTTCCTACGAGCAGTACTTC,TRBV7-9,TRBD2,TRBJ2-7,few
CASIRDGNQPQHF,TGTGCCAGCATCCGGGACGGAAATCAGCCCCAGCATTTT,TRBV28,-,TRBJ1-5,few
CASSYSKAPGLSSYNSPLHF,TGTGCCAGCAGTTACTCGAAAGCCCCGGGCTTGAGCTCCTATAATTCACCCCTCCACTTT,TRBV6-5,-,TRBJ1-6,-
CSARDFGGQLGTEAFF,TGCAGTGCTAGAGACTTCGGTGGGCAGCTGGGAACTGAAGCTTTCTTT,TRBV20-1,-,TRBJ1-1,few
CASSFTRRRVNQPQHF,TGTGCCAGCAGTTTCACCCGACGCAGGGTCAATCAGCCCCAGCATTTT,TRBV28,-,TRBJ1-5,many
CASSSAGAGTDTQYF,TGTGCCAGCAGCTCCGCAGGGGCTGGCACAGATACGCAGTATTTT,TRBV7-3,-,TRBJ2-3,-
CASSKRPGQGPHNEQFF,TGTGCCAGTAGTAAACGTCCGGGACAGGGGCCCCACAATGAGCAGTTCTTC,TRBV19,TRBD1,TRBJ2-1,-
CASAGTGTTDGEKLFF,TGTGCCAGCGCCGGGACAGGGACGACGGATGGTGAAAAACTGTTTTTT,TRBV7-9,TRBD1,TRBJ1-4,-
CASSLYLRGTEAFF,TGTGCCAGCAGTTTATATCTCAGGGGCACTGAAGCTTTCTTT,TRBV27,-,TRBJ1-1,-
CASKTLAGGADTQYF,TGTGCCAGCAAGACCTTAGCGGGGGGAGCAGATACGCAGTATTTT,TRBV7-8,TRBD2,TRBJ2-3,few
CASSYSGGSRRNGYTF,TGTGCCAGCAGTTACTCAGGGGGGTCTCGGAGGAATGGCTACACCTTC,TRBV6-5,-,TRBJ1-2,-
CSASGGFPSDTQYF,TGCAGTGCTAGTGGCGGATTTCCGTCGGATACGCAGTATTTT,TRBV20-1,-,TRBJ2-3,many
CASSYQTDGQETQYF,TGTGCCAGCAGCTACCAGACAGATGGACAAGAGACCCAGTACTTC,TRBV7-9,-,TRBJ2-5,many
CASRRADDSYEQYF,TGTGCCAGCAGGAGAGCGGACGACTCCTACGAGCAGTACTTC,TRBV6-8,-,TRBJ2-7,-
CASRYLAGSYEQYF,TGTGCCAGCAGATACCTAGCGGGCTCCTACGAGCAGTACTTC,TRBV28,TRBD2,TRBJ2-7,few
CASSKTGGYTGEPFF,TGTGCCAGCAGTAAGACAGGGGGCTACACCGGGGAGCCGTTTTTT,TRBV7-2,TRBD1,TRBJ2-2,-
CASSFNWEETQYF,TGTGCCAGCAGTTTCAACTGGGAAGAGACCCAGTACTTC,TRBV28,-,TRBJ2-5,-
CASSLFTGPNTEAFF,TGTGCCAGCAGTTTGTTTACAGGGCCGAACACTGAAGCTTTCTTT,TRBV28,-,TRBJ1-1,few
CATSRAIPVRALNSPLHF,TGTGCCACCAGCAGAGCTATCCCTGTAAGGGCCCTGAATTCACCCCTCCACTTT,TRBV15,-,TRBJ1-6,-
CARSHQGQGYTF,TGTGCCCGCAGCCATCAGGGACAAGGCTACACCTTC,TRBV6-6,-,TRBJ1-2,-
CASRPPGLAGSSYEQYF,TGTGCCAGCAGACCTCCGGGACTAGCGGGGAGCTCCTACGAGCAGTACTTC,TRBV6-1,TRBD2,TRBJ2-7,-
CASSTGTNNEQFF,TGTGCCAGCAGTACCGGGACTAACAATGAGCAGTTCTTC,TRBV3-1,TRBD2,TRBJ2-1,many
CSARIGQSNQPQHF,TGCAGTGCTAGAATCGGGCAGAGCAATCAGCCCCAGCATTTT,TRBV20-1,-,TRBJ1-5,-
CASSTETGIYNEQFF,TGTGCCAGTAGTACGGAGACAGGAATTTACAATGAGCAGTTCTTC,TRBV19,-,TRBJ2-1,-
CASSPGTGGIYSNQPQHF,TGTGCCAGCAGTCCTGGGACAGGGGGTATTTATAGCAATCAGCCCCAGCATTTT,TRBV28,TRBD1,TRBJ1-5,few
CAWRGTSGVYEQYF,TGTGCCTGGAGGGGGACTAGCGGGGTATACGAGCAGTACTTC,TRBV30,TRBD2,TRBJ2-7,few
CASSGLTSGQSSYEQYF,TGTGCCAGCAGCGGATTGACTAGCGGGCAGAGCTCCTACGAGCAGTACTTC,TRBV7-9,TRBD2,TRBJ2-7,-
CASSLGTSPTDTQYF,TGTGCCAGCAGTTTAGGAACTAGCCCGACAGATACGCAGTATTTT,TRBV27,-,TRBJ2-3,few
CASSPFRGNTEAFF,TGTGCCAGTAGCCCCTTCAGGGGGAACACTGAAGCTTTCTTT,TRBV19,-,TRBJ1-1,many
CASSLTGEGTDTQYF,TGTGCCAGCAGCTTAACGGGGGAGGGCACAGATACGCAGTATTTT,TRBV7-3,-,TRBJ2-3,many
CASSVGPSSYNSPLNF,TGTGCCAGCAGCGTCGGCCCGAGCTCCTATAATTCACCCCTCAACTTT,TRBV9,-,TRBJ1-6,-
CAVSSTSQIGGELFF,TGTGCCGTTAGCTCGACTAGCCAAATCGGCGGGGAGCTGTTTTTT,TRBV6-1,TRBD2,TRBJ2-2,many